The source of this TCR beta chain is a study of control samples from healthy donors and cancer patients. This CDR3 contains 15 residues. Per the germline V gene, CDR1 is SGHDT and CDR2 is YYEEEE. Trimming cost V 3 bases and J 3 bases; bases outside gene matches: 4. Data came from immunoSEQ multiplex PCR; TCRdb stores just in-frame clones and leaves some out. The sample shows some 54,000 clones, around 97% of them seen only once. Sequencing was performed on blood. This clonotype was obtained from a woman in her 30s in good health. The V and J genes are TRBV5-6 and TRBJ2-2, with TRBD2 identical over 8 bases. For the CDR3, the DNA is TGTGCCAGCAGCTGGAAGGGACTAGACACCGGGGAGCTGTTTTTT. Translation: CASSWKGLDTGELFF.